This is a list of T cell receptor beta chains from one sample in a study of blood T cell repertoires in COVID-19. Assay used: immunoSEQ multiplex PCR; TCRdb lists only in-frame clones, some missing. The table shows roughly 300,000 clones, with 85% occurring only once. The sequencing input was PBMCs or T cells enriched from blood (not recorded which). These receptors originate from a woman between 45 and 60 years old who had recovered from COVID-19. Each CDR3 is given with its conserved first and last residue. A D gene is named only where the DNA matches it firmly. For some rows the clone size is stated as once, few or many, or as a class when expanded; others skip it.

d_call | j_call | v_call | clone_size | cdr3_aa | cdr3_nt
- | TRBJ1-1 | TRBV29-1 | - | CSSTGKMNTEAFF | TGCAGCTCAACAGGGAAGATGAACACTGAAGCTTTCTTT
- | TRBJ1-1 | TRBV13 | - | CASSTDMERNTEAFF | TGTGCCAGCAGCACGGACATGGAACGGAACACTGAAGCTTTCTTT
- | TRBJ1-3 | TRBV7-2 | once | CASSSRETGNTIYF | TGTGCCAGCAGCTCCAGGGAAACTGGAAACACCATATATTTT
- | TRBJ2-7 | TRBV24-1 | - | CATSDLRTKRDYEQYF | TGTGCCACCAGTGATTTGCGAACCAAACGGGACTACGAGCAGTACTTC
- | TRBJ1-1 | TRBV29-1 | - | CSVGQMNTEAFF | TGCAGCGTAGGACAGATGAACACTGAAGCTTTCTTT
- | TRBJ1-2 | TRBV28 | - | CASSSRTALLYGYTF | TGTGCCAGCAGTTCCCGGACAGCTTTACTCTATGGCTACACCTTC
TRBD1 | TRBJ1-2 | TRBV28 | - | CATQTGTGGNYGYTF | TGTGCCACGCAAACCGGGACAGGGGGTAACTATGGCTACACCTTC
- | TRBJ1-3 | TRBV19 | - | CASSLRSTSGNTIYF | TGTGCCAGTAGTCTACGAAGCACCTCTGGAAACACCATATATTTT
- | TRBJ1-2 | TRBV30 | - | CAWSVFKGDGYTF | TGTGCCTGGAGTGTATTCAAGGGGGATGGCTACACCTTC
TRBD2 | TRBJ2-1 | TRBV5-6 | once | CASSPRTSDISYNEQFF | TGTGCCAGCAGCCCCCGGACTAGCGACATCTCCTACAATGAGCAGTTCTTC
- | TRBJ1-5 | TRBV19 | - | CASSELQGISNQPQHF | TGTGCCAGTAGTGAACTACAGGGTATTAGCAATCAGCCCCAGCATTTT
- | TRBJ1-1 | TRBV28 | - | CASSLRVPEAFF | TGTGCCAGCAGTTTGAGGGTCCCTGAAGCTTTCTTT